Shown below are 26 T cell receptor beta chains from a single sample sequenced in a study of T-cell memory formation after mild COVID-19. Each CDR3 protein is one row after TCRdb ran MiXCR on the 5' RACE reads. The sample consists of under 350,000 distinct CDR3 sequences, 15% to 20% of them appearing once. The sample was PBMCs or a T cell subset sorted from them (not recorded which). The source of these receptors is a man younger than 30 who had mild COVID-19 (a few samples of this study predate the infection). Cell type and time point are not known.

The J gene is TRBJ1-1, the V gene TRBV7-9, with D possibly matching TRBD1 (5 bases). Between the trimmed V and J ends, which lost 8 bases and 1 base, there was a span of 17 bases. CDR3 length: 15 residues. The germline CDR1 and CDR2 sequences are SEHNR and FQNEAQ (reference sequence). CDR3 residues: CASSGTHNTNTEAFF. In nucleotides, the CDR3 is TGTGCCAGCTCCGGGACCCATAACACGAACACTGAAGCTTTCTTT.

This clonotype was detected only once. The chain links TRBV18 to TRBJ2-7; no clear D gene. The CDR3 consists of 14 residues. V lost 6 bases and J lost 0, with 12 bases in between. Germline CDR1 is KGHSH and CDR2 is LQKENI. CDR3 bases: TGTGCCAGCTCCCCCACAGCGAGCTCCTACGAGCAGTACGTC. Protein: CASSPTASSYEQYV.

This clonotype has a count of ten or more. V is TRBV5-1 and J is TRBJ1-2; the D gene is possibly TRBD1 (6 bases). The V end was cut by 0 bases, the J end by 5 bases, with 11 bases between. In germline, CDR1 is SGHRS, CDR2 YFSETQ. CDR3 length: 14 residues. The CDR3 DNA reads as TGCGCCAGCAGCTTGGAGGCAGGGGTGTATGGCTACACCTTC. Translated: CASSLEAGVYGYTF. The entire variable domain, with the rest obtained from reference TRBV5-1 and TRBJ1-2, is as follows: KAGVTQTPRYLIKTRGQQVTLSCSPISGHRSVSWYQQTPGQGLQFLFEYFSETQRNKGNFPGRFSGRQFSNSRSEMNVSTLELGDSALYLCASSLEAGVYGYTFGSGTRLTVV.

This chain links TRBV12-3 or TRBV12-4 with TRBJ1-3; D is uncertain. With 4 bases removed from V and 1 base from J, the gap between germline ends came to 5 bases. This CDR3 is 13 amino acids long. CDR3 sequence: CASSYGSGNTIYF. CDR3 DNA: TGTGCCAGCAGTTACGGGTCTGGAAACACCATATATTTT.

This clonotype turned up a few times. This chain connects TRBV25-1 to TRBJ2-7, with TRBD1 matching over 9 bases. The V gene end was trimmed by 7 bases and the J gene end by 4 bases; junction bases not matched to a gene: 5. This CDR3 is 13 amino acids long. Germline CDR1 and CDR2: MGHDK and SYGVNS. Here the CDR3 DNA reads TGTGCCAGCAACCCGGGACAGGGTTACGAGCAGTACTTC. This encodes CASNPGQGYEQYF.

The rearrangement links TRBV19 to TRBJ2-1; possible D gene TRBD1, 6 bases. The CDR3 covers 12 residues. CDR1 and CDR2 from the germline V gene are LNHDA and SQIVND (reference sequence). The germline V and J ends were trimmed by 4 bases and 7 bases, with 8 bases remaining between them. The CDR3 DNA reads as TGTGCCAGTAGTACCAGGGGTAATGAGCAGTTCTTC. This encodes CASSTRGNEQFF. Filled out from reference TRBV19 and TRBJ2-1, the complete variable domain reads DGGITQSPKYLFRKEGQNVTLSCEQNLNHDAMYWYRQDPGQGLRLIYYSQIVNDFQKGDIAEGYSVSREKKESFPLTVTSAQKNPTAFYLCASSTRGNEQFFGPGTRLTVL.

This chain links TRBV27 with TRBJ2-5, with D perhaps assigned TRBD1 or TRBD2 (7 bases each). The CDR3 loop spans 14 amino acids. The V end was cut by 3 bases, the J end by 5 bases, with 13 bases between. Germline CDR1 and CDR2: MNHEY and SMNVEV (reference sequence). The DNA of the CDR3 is TGTGCCAGCAGTTTCACCAGGGGGGGGGAGACCCAGTACTTC. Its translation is CASSFTRGGETQYF.

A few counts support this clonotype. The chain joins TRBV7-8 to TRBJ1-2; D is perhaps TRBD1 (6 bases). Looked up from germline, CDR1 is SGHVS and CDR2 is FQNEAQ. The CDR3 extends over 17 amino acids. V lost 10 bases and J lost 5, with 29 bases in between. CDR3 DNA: TGTGCCATTCTAGAGGAGGACAGCCCAAAATGGCGATATGGCTACACCTTC. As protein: CAILEEDSPKWRYGYTF.

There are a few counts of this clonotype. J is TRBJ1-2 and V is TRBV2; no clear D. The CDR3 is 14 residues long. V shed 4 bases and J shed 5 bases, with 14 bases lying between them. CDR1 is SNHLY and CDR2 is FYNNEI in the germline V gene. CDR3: CASSVNPGGYGYTF. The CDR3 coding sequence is TGTGCCAGCAGTGTTAATCCGGGAGGGTATGGCTACACCTTC.

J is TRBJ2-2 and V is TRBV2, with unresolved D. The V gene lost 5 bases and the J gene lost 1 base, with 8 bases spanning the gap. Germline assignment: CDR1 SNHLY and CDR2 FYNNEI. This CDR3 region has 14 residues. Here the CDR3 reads CASSRQMNTGELFF. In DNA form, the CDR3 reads TGTGCCAGCAGTCGGCAGATGAACACCGGGGAGCTGTTTTTT.

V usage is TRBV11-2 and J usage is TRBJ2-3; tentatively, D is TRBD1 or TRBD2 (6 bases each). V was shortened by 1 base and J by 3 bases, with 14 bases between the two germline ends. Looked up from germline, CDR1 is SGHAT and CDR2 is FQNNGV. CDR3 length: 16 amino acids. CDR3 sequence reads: CASSLGGAGSTDTQYF. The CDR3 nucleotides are TGTGCCAGCAGCTTAGGGGGGGCAGGGTCAACAGATACGCAGTATTTT.

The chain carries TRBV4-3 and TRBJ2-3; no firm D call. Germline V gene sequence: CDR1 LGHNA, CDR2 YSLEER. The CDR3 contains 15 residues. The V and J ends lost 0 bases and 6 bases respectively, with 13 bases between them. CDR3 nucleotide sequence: TGCGCCAGCAGCCAAGATTCCCCTTTTGAGGATACGCAGTATTTT. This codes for CASSQDSPFEDTQYF.

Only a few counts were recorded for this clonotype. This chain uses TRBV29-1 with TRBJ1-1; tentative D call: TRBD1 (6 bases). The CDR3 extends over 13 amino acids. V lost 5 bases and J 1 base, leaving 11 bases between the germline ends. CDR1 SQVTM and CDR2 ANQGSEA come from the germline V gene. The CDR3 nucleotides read TGCAGCGTTAAGACAGGCCCGAACACTGAAGCTTTCTTT. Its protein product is CSVKTGPNTEAFF.

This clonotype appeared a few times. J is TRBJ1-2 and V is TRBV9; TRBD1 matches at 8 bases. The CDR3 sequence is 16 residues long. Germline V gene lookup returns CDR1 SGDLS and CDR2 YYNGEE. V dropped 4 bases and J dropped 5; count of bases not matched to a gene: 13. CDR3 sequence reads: CASSPGGQGELYGYTF. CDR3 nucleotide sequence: TGTGCCAGCAGCCCCGGCGGACAGGGAGAATTGTATGGCTACACCTTC. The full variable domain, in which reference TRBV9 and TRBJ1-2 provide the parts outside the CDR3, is DSGVTQTPKHLITATGQRVTLRCSPRSGDLSVYWYQQSLDQGLQFLIQYYNGEERAKGNILERFSAQQFPDLHSELNLSSLELGDSALYFCASSPGGQGELYGYTFGSGTRLTVV.

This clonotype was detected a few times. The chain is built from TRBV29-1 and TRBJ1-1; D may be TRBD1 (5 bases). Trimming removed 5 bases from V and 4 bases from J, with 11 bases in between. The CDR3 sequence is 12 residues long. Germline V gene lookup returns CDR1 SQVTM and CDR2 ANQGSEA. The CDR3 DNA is TGCAGCGTTTCGACAGATCGCACTGAAGCTTTCTTT. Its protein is CSVSTDRTEAFF.

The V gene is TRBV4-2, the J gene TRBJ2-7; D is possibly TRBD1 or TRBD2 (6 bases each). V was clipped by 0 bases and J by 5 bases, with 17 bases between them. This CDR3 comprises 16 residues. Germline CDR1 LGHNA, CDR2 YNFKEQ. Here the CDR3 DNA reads TGTGCCAGCAGCCAAGAAGGAGGGCAGGGGTACCACGAGCAGTACTTC. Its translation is CASSQEGGQGYHEQYF.

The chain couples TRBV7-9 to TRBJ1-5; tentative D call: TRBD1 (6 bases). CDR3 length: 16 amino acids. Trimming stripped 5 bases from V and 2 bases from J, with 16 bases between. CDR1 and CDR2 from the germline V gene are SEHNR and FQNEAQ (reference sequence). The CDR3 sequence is CASSPGTKKGNQPQHF. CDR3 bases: TGTGCCAGCAGCCCCGGGACAAAAAAAGGCAATCAGCCCCAGCATTTT.

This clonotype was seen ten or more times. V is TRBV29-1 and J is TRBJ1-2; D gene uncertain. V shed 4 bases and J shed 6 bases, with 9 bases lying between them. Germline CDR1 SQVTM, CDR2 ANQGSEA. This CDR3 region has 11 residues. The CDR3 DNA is TGCAGCGTTGGTGGTGGGAATGGCTACACCTTC. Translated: CSVGGGNGYTF.

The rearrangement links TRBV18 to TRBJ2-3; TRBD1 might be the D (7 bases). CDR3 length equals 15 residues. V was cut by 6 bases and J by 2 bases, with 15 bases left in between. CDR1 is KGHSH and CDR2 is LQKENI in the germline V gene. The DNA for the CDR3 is TGTGCCAGCTCGCTCCAGGGGGGCCTCACAGATACGCAGTATTTT. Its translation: CASSLQGGLTDTQYF.

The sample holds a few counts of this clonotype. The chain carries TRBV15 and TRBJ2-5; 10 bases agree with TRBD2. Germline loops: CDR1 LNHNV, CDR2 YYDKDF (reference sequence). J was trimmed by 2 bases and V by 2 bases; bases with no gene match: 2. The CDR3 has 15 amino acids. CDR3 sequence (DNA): TGTGCCACCAGCAGATTGACTAGCGGGCAAGAGACCCAGTACTTC. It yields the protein CATSRLTSGQETQYF.

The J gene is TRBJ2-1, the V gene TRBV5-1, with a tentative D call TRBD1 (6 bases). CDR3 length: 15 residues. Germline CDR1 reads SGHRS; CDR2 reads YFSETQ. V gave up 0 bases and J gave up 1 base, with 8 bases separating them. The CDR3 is CASSLGDRSYNEQFF. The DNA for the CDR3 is TGCGCCAGCAGCTTGGGCGACAGGTCCTACAATGAGCAGTTCTTC.

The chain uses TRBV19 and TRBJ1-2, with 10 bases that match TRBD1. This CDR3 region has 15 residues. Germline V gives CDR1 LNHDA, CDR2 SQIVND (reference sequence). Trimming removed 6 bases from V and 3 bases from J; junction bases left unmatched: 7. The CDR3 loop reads CASSHRDRGDYGYTF. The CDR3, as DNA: TGTGCCAGTAGCCACCGGGACAGGGGTGACTATGGCTACACCTTC. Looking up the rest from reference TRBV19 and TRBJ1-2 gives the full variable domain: DGGITQSPKYLFRKEGQNVTLSCEQNLNHDAMYWYRQDPGQGLRLIYYSQIVNDFQKGDIAEGYSVSREKKESFPLTVTSAQKNPTAFYLCASSHRDRGDYGYTFGSGTRLTVV.

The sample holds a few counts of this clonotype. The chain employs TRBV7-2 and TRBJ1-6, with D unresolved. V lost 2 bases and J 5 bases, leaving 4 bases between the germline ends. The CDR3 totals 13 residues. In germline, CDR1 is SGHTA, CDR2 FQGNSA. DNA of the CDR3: TGTGCCAGCAGCTTACTCCATAATTCACCCCTCCACTTT. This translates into CASSLLHNSPLHF.

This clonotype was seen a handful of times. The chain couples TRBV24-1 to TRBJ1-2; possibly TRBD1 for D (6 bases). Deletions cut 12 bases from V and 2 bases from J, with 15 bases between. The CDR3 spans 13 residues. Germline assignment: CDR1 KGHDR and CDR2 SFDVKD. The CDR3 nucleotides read TGTGCCCCGGGGGGGACAATCAACTATGGCTACACCTTC. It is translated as CAPGGTINYGYTF.

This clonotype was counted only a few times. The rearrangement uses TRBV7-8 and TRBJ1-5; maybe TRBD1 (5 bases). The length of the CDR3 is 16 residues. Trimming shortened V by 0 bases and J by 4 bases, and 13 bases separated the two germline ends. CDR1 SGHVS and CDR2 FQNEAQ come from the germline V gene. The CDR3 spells CASSLAAGRANQPQHF. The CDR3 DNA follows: TGTGCCAGCAGCTTAGCGGCAGGGCGGGCAAATCAGCCCCAGCATTTT.

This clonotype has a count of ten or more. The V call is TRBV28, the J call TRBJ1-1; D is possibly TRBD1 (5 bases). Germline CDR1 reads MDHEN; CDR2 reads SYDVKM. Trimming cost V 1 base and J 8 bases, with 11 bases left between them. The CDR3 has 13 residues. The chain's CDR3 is CASSLSRGGEAFF. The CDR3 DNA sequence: TGTGCCAGCAGTTTATCCCGCGGGGGGGAAGCTTTCTTT.